This section outlines one T cell receptor (beta chain) sequence together with its context. Some clones are missing from TCRdb's copy, which holds only in-frame ones; the method was immunoSEQ multiplex PCR. The table records roughly 460,000 clones, roughly 90% of them present only once. This CDR3 is built from 12 residues. V shed 4 bases and J shed 4 bases, with 11 bases lying between them. The V gene's germline CDR1 is GTSNPN and CDR2 SVGIG (reference sequence). The entry originates in a study of blood T cell repertoires in COVID-19. The sample was peripheral blood. This chain links TRBV30 with TRBJ2-7, with D possibly being TRBD1 (6 bases). The receptor comes from a man between 18 and 35 years old with COVID-19, enrolled during active disease. CDR3 bases: TGTGCCTGGACCAAGGGGGTTTACGAGCAGTACTTC. Residues: CAWTKGVYEQYF.